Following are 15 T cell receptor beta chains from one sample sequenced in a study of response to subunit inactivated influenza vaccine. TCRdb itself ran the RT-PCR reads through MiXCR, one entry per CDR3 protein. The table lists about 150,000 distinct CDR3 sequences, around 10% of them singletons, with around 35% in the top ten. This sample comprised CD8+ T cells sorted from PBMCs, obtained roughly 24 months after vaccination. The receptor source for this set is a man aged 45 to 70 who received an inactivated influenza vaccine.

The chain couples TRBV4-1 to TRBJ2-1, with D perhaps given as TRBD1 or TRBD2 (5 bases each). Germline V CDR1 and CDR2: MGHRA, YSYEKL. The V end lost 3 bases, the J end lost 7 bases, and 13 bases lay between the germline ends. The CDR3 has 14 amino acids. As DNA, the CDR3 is TGCGCCAGCAGCCAGCCGGGGCTTTGGAATGAGCAGTTCTTC. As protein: CASSQPGLWNEQFF.

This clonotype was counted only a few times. In nucleotides, the CDR3 is TGCGCCAGCAGCCAAGAGAACGGCTTCACTAACTACGAGCAGTACTTC. It is translated as CASSQENGFTNYEQYF. The rearrangement links TRBV4-3 to TRBJ2-7; D unresolved. This CDR3 contains 16 residues. Germline CDR1 reads LGHNA; CDR2 reads YSLEER. Trimming took off 0 bases at V and 3 bases at J, with 15 bases between the two ends.

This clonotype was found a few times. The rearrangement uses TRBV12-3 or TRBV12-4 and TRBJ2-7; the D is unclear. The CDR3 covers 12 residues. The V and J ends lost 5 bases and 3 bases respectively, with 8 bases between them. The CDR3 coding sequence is TGTGCCAGCAGTGTAGGTTACTACGAGCAGTACTTC. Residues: CASSVGYYEQYF.

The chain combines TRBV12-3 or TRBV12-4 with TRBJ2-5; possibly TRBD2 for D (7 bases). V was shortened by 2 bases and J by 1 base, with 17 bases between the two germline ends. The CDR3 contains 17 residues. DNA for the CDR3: TGTGCCAGCAGTTTATCTAACCGGGGGGACATCCAAGAGACCCAGTACTTC. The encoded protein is CASSLSNRGDIQETQYF.

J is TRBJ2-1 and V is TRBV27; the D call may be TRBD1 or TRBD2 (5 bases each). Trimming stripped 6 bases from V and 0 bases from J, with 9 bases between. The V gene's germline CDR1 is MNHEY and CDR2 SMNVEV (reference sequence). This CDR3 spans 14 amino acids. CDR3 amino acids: CASRGVSSYNEQFF. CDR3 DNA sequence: TGTGCCAGCAGGGGGGTCAGCTCCTACAATGAGCAGTTCTTC.

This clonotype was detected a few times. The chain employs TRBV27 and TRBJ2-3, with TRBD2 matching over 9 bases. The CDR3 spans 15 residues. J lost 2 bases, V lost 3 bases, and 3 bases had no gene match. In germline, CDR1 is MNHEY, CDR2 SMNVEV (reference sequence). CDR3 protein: CASSFQREATDTQYF. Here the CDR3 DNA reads TGTGCCAGCAGTTTCCAGCGGGAGGCCACAGATACGCAGTATTTT.

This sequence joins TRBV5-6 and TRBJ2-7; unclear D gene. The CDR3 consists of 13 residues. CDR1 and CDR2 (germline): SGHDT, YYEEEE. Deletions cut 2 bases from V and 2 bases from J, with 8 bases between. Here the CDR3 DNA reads TGTGCCAGCAGCTTCCCGTCGACCTACGAGCAGTACTTC. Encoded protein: CASSFPSTYEQYF.

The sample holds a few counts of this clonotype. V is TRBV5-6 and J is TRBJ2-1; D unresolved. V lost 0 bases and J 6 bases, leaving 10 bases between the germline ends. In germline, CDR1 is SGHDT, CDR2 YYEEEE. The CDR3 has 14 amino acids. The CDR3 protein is CASSLAEPSNEQFF. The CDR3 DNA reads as TGTGCCAGCAGCTTGGCGGAGCCAAGCAATGAGCAGTTCTTC. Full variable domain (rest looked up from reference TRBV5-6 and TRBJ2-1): DAGVTQSPTHLIKTRGQQVTLRCSPKSGHDTVSWYQQALGQGPQFIFQYYEEEERQRGNFPDRFSGHQFPNYSSELNVNALLLGDSALYLCASSLAEPSNEQFFGPGTRLTVL.

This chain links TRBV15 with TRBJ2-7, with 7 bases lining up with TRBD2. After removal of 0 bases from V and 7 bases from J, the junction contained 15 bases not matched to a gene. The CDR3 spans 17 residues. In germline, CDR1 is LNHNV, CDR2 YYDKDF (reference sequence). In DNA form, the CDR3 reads TGTGCCACCAGCAGAGATCGAGGCAACCTAGCGGTCCATGAGCAGTACTTC. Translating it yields CATSRDRGNLAVHEQYF.

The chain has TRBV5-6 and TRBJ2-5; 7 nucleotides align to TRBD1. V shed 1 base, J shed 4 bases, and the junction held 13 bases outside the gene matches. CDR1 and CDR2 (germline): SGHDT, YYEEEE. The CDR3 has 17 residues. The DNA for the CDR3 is TGTGCCAGCAGCTTGTGGGTGGGCAGGGGGAGAGGAGAGACCCAGTACTTC. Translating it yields CASSLWVGRGRGETQYF.

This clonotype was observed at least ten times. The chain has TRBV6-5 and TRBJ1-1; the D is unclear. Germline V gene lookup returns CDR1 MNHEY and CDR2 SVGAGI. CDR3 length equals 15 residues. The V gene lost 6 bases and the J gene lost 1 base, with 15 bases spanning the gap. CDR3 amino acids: CASSYGTFENTEAFF. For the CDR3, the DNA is TGTGCCAGCAGCTACGGAACCTTTGAGAACACTGAAGCTTTCTTT.

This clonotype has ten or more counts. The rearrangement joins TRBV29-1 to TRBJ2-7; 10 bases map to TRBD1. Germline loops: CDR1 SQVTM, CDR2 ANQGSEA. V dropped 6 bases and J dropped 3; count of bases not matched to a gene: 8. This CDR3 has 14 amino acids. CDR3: CSVGDRGRDYEQYF. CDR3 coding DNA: TGCAGCGTAGGCGACAGGGGGCGGGACTACGAGCAGTACTTC.

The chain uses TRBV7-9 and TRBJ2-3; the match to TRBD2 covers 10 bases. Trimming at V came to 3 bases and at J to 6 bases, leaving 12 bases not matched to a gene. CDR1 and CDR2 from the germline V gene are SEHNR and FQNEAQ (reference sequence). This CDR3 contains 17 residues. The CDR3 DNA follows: TGTGCCAGCAGCTTCATTGTACCGGGACTAGCGTCTGATACGCAGTATTTT. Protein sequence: CASSFIVPGLASDTQYF. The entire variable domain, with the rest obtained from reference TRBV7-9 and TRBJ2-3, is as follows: DTGVSQNPRHKITKRGQNVTFRCDPISEHNRLYWYRQTLGQGPEFLTYFQNEAQLEKSRLLSDRFSAERPKGSFSTLEIQRTEQGDSAMYLCASSFIVPGLASDTQYFGPGTRLTVL.

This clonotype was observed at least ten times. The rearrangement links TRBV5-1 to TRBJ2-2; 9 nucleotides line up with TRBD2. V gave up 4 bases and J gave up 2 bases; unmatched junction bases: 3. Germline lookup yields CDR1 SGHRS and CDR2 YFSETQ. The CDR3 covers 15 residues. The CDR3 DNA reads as TGCGCCAGCAGCGCCGGGACTAGCAACACCGGGGAGCTGTTTTTT. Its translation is CASSAGTSNTGELFF.

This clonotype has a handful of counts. The DNA of the CDR3 is TGTGCCACCGCTCTGGGGACTAGCAAAAACAATGAGCAGTTCTTC. Translated, it gives CATALGTSKNNEQFF. The J gene is TRBJ2-1, the V gene TRBV15; the match to TRBD2 covers 9 bases. The trim removed 8 bases at V and 5 bases at J, leaving 10 bases unmatched. Germline CDR1 is LNHNV and CDR2 is YYDKDF (reference sequence). The CDR3 has 15 residues.